The clone carrying this TCR beta chain was found a few times. TCRdb's table, derived via immunoSEQ multiplex PCR, lists solely in-frame clones and lacks some. Here the sample spans some 120,000 clones, about 95% being singletons. V was clipped by 5 bases and J by 3 bases, with 11 bases between them. The CDR3 spans 14 residues. Germline CDR1 KGHSH, CDR2 LQKENI. This sample stems from a study of siplizumab effects on memory and regulatory T cells. The sample consisted of non-Treg CD4+ T cells sorted from blood. The receptor comes from a human donor in good health. The V gene is TRBV18, the J gene TRBJ1-5, with D perhaps matching TRBD1 (5 bases). The CDR3 reads CASSSQVFNQPQHF. In nucleotides, the CDR3 is TGTGCCAGCTCATCACAGGTCTTCAATCAGCCCCAGCATTTT.